This TCR beta chain stems from a study of blood T cell repertoires in COVID-19. For the study at large: PBMCs, B-cell-depleted T cells, or T cells provided the cDNA or gDNA that made up the material.

CDR1 is SGHTA and CDR2 is FQGNSA in the germline V gene. Losses at the gene ends were 5 bases for V and 1 base for J; bases not matched to a gene: 5. The CDR3 totals 14 residues. TCRdb's table, derived via immunoSEQ multiplex PCR, lists solely in-frame clones and lacks some. The data show tens of thousands of clones, approximately 80% seen once. The material sequenced was peripheral blood. The sequence derives from a human donor in a cohort sampled during active COVID-19. The chain links TRBV7-2 to TRBJ2-7, with TRBD2 identical over 7 bases. The DNA for the CDR3 is TGTGCCAGCAGCCCTACTAGCGTTTCCTACGAGCAGTACTTC. Its translation: CASSPTSVSYEQYF.